This T cell receptor beta chain was captured by sequencing in a study of T cell responses to AZD1222 COVID-19 vaccine. The CDR3 covers 17 residues. CDR1 and CDR2 (germline): MNHNS, SASEGT. Trimming left V 0 bases short and J 2 bases short, with 14 bases between. Findings and limits, study-wide: Spike was spanned by vaccine-associated CD4 TCRs, which were dominant at 160-218 and 743-854.

TCRdb keeps only in-frame clones here, not all; method: immunoSEQ multiplex PCR. This sample has around 140,000 clones, with approximately 92% found just once. Worth noting for this clone: Its matching antigen is unknown.

The source of this sequence is an adult in good health. The sample consisted of peripheral blood, taken on day 0 of AZD1222 vaccination. The chain recombines TRBV6-1 with TRBJ1-5; possibly TRBD1 for D (5 bases). DNA for the CDR3: TGTGCCAGCAGTGAAGCGCAGACCGGGGCCGGCAATCAGCCCCAGCATTTT. Residues: CASSEAQTGAGNQPQHF.